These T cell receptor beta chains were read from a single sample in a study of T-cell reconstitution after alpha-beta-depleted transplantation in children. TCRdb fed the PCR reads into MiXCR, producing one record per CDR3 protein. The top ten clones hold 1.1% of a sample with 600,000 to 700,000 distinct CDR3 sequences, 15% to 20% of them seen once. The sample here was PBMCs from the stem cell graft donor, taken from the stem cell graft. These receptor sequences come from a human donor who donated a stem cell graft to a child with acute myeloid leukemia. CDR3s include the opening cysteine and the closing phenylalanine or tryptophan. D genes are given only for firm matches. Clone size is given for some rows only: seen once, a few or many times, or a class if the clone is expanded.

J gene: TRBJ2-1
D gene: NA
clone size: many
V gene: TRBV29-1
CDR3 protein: CSVFRHEQFF
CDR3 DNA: TGCAGCGTTTTCCGACATGAGCAGTTCTTC

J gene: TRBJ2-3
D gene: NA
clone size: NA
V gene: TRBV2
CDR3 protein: CASGGEDTQYF
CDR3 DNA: TGTGCCAGCGGGGGAGAAGATACGCAGTATTTT

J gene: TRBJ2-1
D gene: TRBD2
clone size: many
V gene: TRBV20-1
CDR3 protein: CSAREAGPYNEQFF
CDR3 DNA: TGCAGTGCTAGAGAAGCGGGGCCCTACAATGAGCAGTTCTTC

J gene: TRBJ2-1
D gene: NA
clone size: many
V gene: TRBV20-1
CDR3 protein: CSALSTGGNEQFF
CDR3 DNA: TGCAGTGCCCTATCGACAGGTGGAAATGAGCAGTTCTTC

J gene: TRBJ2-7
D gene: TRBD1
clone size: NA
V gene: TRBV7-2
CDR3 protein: CASSLALGQGKVQYF
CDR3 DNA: TGTGCCAGCAGCTTAGCTCTGGGACAGGGGAAGGTGCAGTACTTC

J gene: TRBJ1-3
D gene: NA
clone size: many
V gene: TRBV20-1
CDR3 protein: CSASLGQQFSGNTIYF
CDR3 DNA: TGCAGTGCTAGCTTGGGACAACAGTTTTCTGGAAACACCATATATTTT

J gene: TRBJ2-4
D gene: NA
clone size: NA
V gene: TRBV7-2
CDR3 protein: CASSLGLGDIQYF
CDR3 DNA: TGTGCCAGCAGCTTAGGGTTGGGGGACATTCAGTACTTC

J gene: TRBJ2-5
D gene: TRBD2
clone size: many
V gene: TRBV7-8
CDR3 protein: CASSFREERGQETQYF
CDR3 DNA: TGTGCCAGCAGCTTCCGTGAGGAGCGGGGCCAAGAGACCCAGTACTTC

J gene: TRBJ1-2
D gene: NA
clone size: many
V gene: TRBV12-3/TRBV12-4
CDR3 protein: CASSSVGRYTF
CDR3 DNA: TGTGCCAGCAGTTCTGTGGGGAGGTACACCTTC

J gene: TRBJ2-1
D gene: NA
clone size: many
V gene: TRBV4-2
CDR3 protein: CASSQGTDTYNEQFF
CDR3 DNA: TGTGCCAGCAGCCAAGGGACCGATACCTACAATGAGCAGTTCTTC

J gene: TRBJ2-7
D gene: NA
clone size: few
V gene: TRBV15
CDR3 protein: CATSREGSSYEQYF
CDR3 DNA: TGTGCCACCAGCAGAGAGGGGAGCTCCTACGAGCAGTACTTC

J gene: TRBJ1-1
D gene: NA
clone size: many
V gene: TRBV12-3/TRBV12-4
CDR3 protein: CASTPLRLNTEAFF
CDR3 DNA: TGTGCCAGCACCCCCCTCAGGCTGAACACTGAAGCTTTCTTT

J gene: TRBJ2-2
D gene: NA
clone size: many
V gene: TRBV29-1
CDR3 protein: CSVERSGGGTGELFF
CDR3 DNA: TGCAGCGTTGAACGTTCCGGTGGGGGCACCGGGGAGCTGTTTTTT

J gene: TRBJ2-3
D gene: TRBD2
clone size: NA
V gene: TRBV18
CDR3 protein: CASSPMGLAATDTQYF
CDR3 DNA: TGTGCCAGCTCACCTATGGGACTAGCGGCCACAGATACGCAGTATTTT

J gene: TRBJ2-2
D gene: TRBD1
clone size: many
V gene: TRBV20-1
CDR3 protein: CSATSQGAAGELFF
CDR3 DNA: TGCAGTGCTACGTCCCAGGGGGCGGCCGGGGAGCTGTTTTTT

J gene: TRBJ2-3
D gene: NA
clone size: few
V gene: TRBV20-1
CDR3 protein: CSAKDRLEYF
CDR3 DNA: TGCAGTGCTAAAGACAGATTGGAGTATTTT

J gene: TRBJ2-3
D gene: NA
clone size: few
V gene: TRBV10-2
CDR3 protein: CASSDQFTDTQYF
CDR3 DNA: TGCGCCAGCAGTGACCAGTTTACAGATACGCAGTATTTT

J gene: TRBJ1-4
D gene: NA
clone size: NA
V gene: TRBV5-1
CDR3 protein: CASSPGTGRSGLKLFF
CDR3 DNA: TGCGCCAGCAGCCCAGGGACGGGAAGGTCGGGTTTAAAACTGTTTTTT

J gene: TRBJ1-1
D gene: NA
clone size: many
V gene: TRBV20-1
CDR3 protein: CSVKPTTRPQEAFF
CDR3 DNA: TGCAGTGTAAAGCCCACCACCAGGCCCCAAGAAGCTTTCTTT

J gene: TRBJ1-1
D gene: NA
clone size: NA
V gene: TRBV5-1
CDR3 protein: CASSLAPGANTEAFF
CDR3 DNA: TGCGCCAGCAGCTTGGCCCCAGGGGCGAACACTGAAGCTTTCTTT

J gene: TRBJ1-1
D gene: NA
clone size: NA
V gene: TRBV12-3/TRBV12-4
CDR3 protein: CASSTTHNTEAFF
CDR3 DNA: TGTGCCAGCAGTACTACGCACAACACTGAAGCTTTCTTT

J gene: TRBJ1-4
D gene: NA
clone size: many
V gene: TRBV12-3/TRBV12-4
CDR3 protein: CASSLVGRDDNEKLFF
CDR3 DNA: TGTGCCAGCAGTTTGGTCGGCAGGGATGATAATGAAAAACTGTTTTTT

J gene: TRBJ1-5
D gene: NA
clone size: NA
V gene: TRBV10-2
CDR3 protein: CASSENPSNQPQHF
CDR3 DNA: TGCGCCAGCAGTGAAAACCCGTCCAATCAGCCCCAGCATTTT

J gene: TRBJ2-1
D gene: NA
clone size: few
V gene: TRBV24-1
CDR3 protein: CATSDLGFGEQFF
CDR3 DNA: TGTGCCACCAGTGATCTCGGGTTCGGGGAGCAGTTCTTC

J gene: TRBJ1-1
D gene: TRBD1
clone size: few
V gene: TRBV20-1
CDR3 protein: CSVKRDSMNTEAFF
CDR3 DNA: TGCAGTGTTAAAAGGGACAGTATGAACACTGAAGCTTTCTTT

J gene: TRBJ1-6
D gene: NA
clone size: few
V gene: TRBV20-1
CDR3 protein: CSARLSGGRSYNSPLHF
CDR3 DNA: TGCAGTGCTAGGTTAAGCGGGGGGAGGTCCTATAATTCACCCCTCCACTTT

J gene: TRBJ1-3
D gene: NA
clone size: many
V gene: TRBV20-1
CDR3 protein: CSARAPVGNTIYF
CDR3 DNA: TGCAGTGCTAGGGCCCCAGTTGGAAACACCATATATTTT

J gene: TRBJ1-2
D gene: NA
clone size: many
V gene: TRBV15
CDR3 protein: CATSRDVGDGYTF
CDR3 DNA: TGTGCCACCAGCAGAGATGTGGGGGATGGCTACACCTTC

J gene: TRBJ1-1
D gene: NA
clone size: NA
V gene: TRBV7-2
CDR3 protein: CASSHGAGDGDTEAFF
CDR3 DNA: TGTGCCAGCAGCCATGGGGCGGGGGACGGGGACACTGAAGCTTTCTTT

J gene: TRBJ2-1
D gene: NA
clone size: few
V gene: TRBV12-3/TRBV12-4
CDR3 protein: CASSPSPRGPNEQFF
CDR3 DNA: TGTGCCAGCAGTCCCTCCCCCCGGGGGCCTAATGAGCAGTTCTTC

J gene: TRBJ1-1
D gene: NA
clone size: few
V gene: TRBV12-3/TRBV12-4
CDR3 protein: CASSAFTMNTEAFF
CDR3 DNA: TGTGCCAGCAGCGCCTTTACCATGAACACTGAAGCTTTCTTT

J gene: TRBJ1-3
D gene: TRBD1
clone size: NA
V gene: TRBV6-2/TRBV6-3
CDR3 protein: CASSRSGQGNSGNTIYF
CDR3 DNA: TGTGCCAGCAGTCGCTCGGGACAGGGGAACTCTGGAAACACCATATATTTT

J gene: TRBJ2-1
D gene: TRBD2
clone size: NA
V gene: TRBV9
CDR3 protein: CASSPPLAGERGNEQFF
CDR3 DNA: TGTGCCAGCAGCCCCCCCCTAGCGGGGGAAAGGGGGAATGAGCAGTTCTTC

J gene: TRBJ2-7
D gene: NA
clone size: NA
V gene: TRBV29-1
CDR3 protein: CSVEDPPNEQYF
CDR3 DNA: TGCAGCGTTGAAGATCCCCCAAACGAGCAGTACTTC

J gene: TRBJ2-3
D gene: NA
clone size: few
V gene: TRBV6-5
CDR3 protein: CASSYTGKGTQYF
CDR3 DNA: TGTGCCAGCAGTTACACAGGGAAGGGCACGCAGTATTTT

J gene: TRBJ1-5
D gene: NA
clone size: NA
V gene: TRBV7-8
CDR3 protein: CASSLASGPYSNQPQHF
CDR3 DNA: TGTGCCAGCAGCTTAGCCTCGGGCCCCTATAGCAATCAGCCCCAGCATTTT

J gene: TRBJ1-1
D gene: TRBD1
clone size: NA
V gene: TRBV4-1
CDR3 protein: CASSQGFSGQGQAFF
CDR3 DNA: TGCGCCAGCAGCCAAGGTTTTTCGGGACAGGGGCAAGCTTTCTTT

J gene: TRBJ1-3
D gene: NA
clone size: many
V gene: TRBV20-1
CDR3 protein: CSAPNYRASGGNTIYF
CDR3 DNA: TGCAGTGCTCCCAATTACCGGGCCTCGGGTGGAAACACCATATATTTT

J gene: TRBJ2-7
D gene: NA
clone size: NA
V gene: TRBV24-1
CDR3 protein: CATSDTSYEQYF
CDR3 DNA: TGTGCCACCAGTGACACCTCCTACGAGCAGTACTTC

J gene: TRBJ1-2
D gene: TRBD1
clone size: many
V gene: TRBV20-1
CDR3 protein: CSATGTGFGYTF
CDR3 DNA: TGCAGTGCCACAGGGACAGGATTTGGCTACACCTTC

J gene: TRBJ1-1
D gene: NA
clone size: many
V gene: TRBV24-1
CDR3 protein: CATSESGRNTEAFF
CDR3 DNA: TGTGCCACCAGTGAATCCGGGAGGAACACTGAAGCTTTCTTT

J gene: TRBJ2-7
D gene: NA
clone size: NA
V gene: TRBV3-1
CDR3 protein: CASSQTKGTYEQYF
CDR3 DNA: TGTGCCAGCAGCCAAACGAAGGGGACGTACGAGCAGTACTTC

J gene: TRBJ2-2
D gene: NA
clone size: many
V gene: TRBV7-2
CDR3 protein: CASSSGGNTGELFF
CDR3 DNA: TGTGCCAGCAGCTCCGGGGGAAACACCGGGGAGCTGTTTTTT

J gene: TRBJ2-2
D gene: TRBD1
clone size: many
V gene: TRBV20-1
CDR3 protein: CSAPVAGGLNTGELFF
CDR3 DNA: TGCAGTGCCCCCGTGGCAGGGGGCTTGAACACCGGGGAGCTGTTTTTT

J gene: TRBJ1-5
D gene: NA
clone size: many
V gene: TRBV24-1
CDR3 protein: CATRPRDSNQPQHF
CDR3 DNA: TGTGCCACCAGACCTCGGGACAGCAATCAGCCCCAGCATTTT